This entry lists 12 T cell receptor beta chains sequenced from one sample in a study of T cell responses to AZD1222 COVID-19 vaccine. TCRdb's table, derived via immunoSEQ multiplex PCR, lists solely in-frame clones and lacks some. Of about 110,000 clones in the sample, approximately 90% were seen once. The sequences come from peripheral blood, collected on day 0 of AZD1222 vaccination. These receptors were collected from an adult in good health.

CDR3 amino acids: CSGLNGGEQFF. Written as DNA, the CDR3 is TGCAGCGGGCTAAATGGGGGTGAGCAGTTCTTC. This chain links TRBV29-1 with TRBJ2-1; D is perhaps TRBD1 or TRBD2 (5 bases each). The V end lost 7 bases, the J end lost 9 bases, and 13 bases lay between the germline ends. CDR3 length: 11 residues. Per the germline V gene, CDR1 is SQVTM and CDR2 is ANQGSEA.

This chain uses TRBV27 with TRBJ1-1; no clear D gene. Trimming left V 3 bases short and J 2 bases short, with 10 bases between. There are 14 residues in the CDR3. Germline V gene sequence: CDR1 MNHEY, CDR2 SMNVEV (reference sequence). The CDR3 DNA is TGTGCCAGCAGTTTTCAGGCTAAAAACACTGAAGCTTTCTTT. This sequence encodes CASSFQAKNTEAFF.

V and J are TRBV7-6 and TRBJ1-6; a possible D gene is TRBD1 (5 bases). The germline V gene has CDR1 SGHVS and CDR2 FNYEAQ. V was trimmed by 1 base and J by 5 bases, leaving 9 bases between them. The CDR3 is 15 residues long. The CDR3 loop reads CASSLGQTNNSPLHF. CDR3 nucleotide sequence: TGTGCCAGCAGCTTAGGACAGACTAATAATTCACCCCTCCACTTT.

This clone was seen a single time. This rearrangement joins TRBV11-2 to TRBJ2-1; perhaps D is TRBD1 or TRBD2 (6 bases each). The CDR3 runs to 16 residues. CDR1 and CDR2 (germline): SGHAT, FQNNGV. The ends were cut back, 1 base at V and 5 bases at J, with 15 bases in the middle. CDR3 protein: CASSLGGGLPHNEQFF. DNA for the CDR3: TGTGCCAGCAGCTTAGGTGGGGGGCTCCCCCACAATGAGCAGTTCTTC.

As regards this clone: Other DNA sequences in this specimen translate into the identical CDR3. V is TRBV11-3 and J is TRBJ2-3; possible D gene TRBD2, 6 bases. The CDR3 has 14 amino acids. Looked up from germline, CDR1 is SGHNT and CDR2 is YENEEA. The V end lost 3 bases, the J end lost 3 bases, and 10 bases lay between the germline ends. CDR3 in DNA: TGTGCCAGCAGCTTCGGACGGGGGACAGATACGCAGTATTTT. Translated, it gives CASSFGRGTDTQYF.

V usage is TRBV19 and J usage is TRBJ2-1; 8 nucleotides match TRBD1. Germline CDR1 reads LNHDA; CDR2 reads SQIVND (reference sequence). Trimming at V came to 3 bases and at J to 8 bases, leaving 3 bases not matched to a gene. The CDR3 runs 13 residues. CDR3 coding DNA: TGTGCCAGTAGTATCGACAGGGGCCATGAGCAGTTCTTC. This gives the protein CASSIDRGHEQFF.

This rearrangement joins TRBV6-5 to TRBJ1-6; 8 bases match TRBD1. The CDR3 spans 15 residues. The V segment lost 0 bases and the J segment 7 bases; nucleotides outside the gene matches: 2. From germline, CDR1 is MNHEY and CDR2 SVGAGI. The CDR3 nucleotides read TGTGCCAGCAGTTACTCGGCAGGGGGCAATTCACCCCTCCACTTT. The encoded protein is CASSYSAGGNSPLHF.

This clone was counted only a few times. This rearrangement joins TRBV12-5 to TRBJ1-1; no firm D call. The germline V gene encodes CDR1 LGHNT and CDR2 FRNRAP. Trimming left V 2 bases short and J 6 bases short, with 10 bases between. CDR3 size: 13 residues. CDR3 in amino acids: CASGLLLRAEAFF. The CDR3 DNA sequence: TGTGCTAGTGGTTTGCTCCTGAGGGCTGAAGCTTTCTTT.

The chain combines TRBV13 with TRBJ1-2; perhaps TRBD1 as D (5 bases). The CDR3 sequence is 11 residues long. V lost 5 bases to trimming and J lost 6 bases, with 7 bases between them. Germline loops: CDR1 PRHDT, CDR2 FYEKMQ (reference sequence). The CDR3 DNA is TGTGCCAGCAGCAGCAGGGATGGCTACACCTTC. Translation: CASSSRDGYTF.

The rearrangement uses TRBV20-1 and TRBJ2-7; 8 bases fit TRBD1. This CDR3 has 10 residues. With V trimmed by 1 base and J by 11 bases, 1 base remained unmatched. CDR1 and CDR2 from the germline V gene are DFQATT and SNEGSKA (reference sequence). CDR3: CSARAGQEYF. CDR3 DNA sequence: TGCAGTGCTAGAGCGGGACAGGAGTACTTC.

The chain employs TRBV28 and TRBJ2-7; D unresolved. Germline CDR1 is MDHEN and CDR2 is SYDVKM. The CDR3 runs 16 residues. V gave up 6 bases and J gave up 0 bases, with 18 bases separating them. This CDR3 reads CASSPIFGSNSYEQYF. The CDR3, as DNA: TGTGCCAGCAGCCCGATTTTCGGTAGTAACTCCTACGAGCAGTACTTC.

This clone was observed a single time. The genes are TRBV7-3 and TRBJ2-3; the D is unclear. The germline CDR1 and CDR2 sequences are SGHTA and FQGTGA. The CDR3 runs 14 residues. The V and J ends lost 5 bases and 1 base respectively, with 10 bases between them. The CDR3 nucleotides read TGTGCCAGCAGCCTCCGACGGGGCACAGATACGCAGTATTTT. Translated, it gives CASSLRRGTDTQYF.